One sample yielded the 29 T cell receptor beta chains listed below, sequenced in a study of shared clonotypes between healthy human individuals. The method was immunoSEQ multiplex PCR; TCRdb's version includes in-frame clones alone and lacks a portion of them. The sample carries 2.3 million or so clones, over 90% recorded once. Sequencing input: naive CD4+ T cells from PBMCs. The sample's subset: CD45RA+ positively selected. The receptors were sampled from a man aged 18 to 30 in good health. Some clones in this sample may be carry-over from other donors' samples.

The J gene is TRBJ1-1, the V gene TRBV18; tentatively, D is TRBD1 (6 bases). V was cut by 4 bases and J by 1 base, with 13 bases left in between. The CDR3 runs to 15 residues. Germline CDR1 and CDR2: KGHSH and LQKENI. The CDR3 spells CASSRGGHQNTEAFF. In DNA form, the CDR3 reads TGTGCCAGCTCACGGGGGGGACACCAGAACACTGAAGCTTTCTTT.

This CDR3 reads CASSSDGWNTEAFF. CDR3 coding DNA: TGTGCCAGCAGTTCAGACGGATGGAACACTGAAGCTTTCTTT. The chain joins TRBV28 to TRBJ1-1; no definite D call. Germline CDR1 is MDHEN and CDR2 is SYDVKM. The CDR3 is 14 residues long. The ends were cut back, 4 bases at V and 1 base at J, with 10 bases in the middle.

The chain uses TRBV25-1 and TRBJ2-7; TRBD2 might be the D (6 bases). V was pared by 6 bases and J by 6 bases, with 21 bases between. The CDR3 sequence is 15 residues long. CDR1 and CDR2 from the germline V gene are MGHDK and SYGVNS. CDR3: CASSRLTGAGPEQYF. CDR3 DNA sequence: TGTGCCAGCAGCCGTCTCACGGGAGCGGGTCCCGAGCAGTACTTC.

The CDR3 sequence is CASIPGGGRENEQFF. CDR3 DNA: TGTGCCAGCATCCCAGGGGGCGGGAGGGAAAATGAGCAGTTCTTC. This chain connects TRBV6-5 to TRBJ2-1, with D possibly TRBD2 on 9 matching bases. The CDR3 is 15 residues long. The germline V gene encodes CDR1 MNHEY and CDR2 SVGAGI. Trimming cost V 7 bases and J 7 bases, with 20 bases left between them.

This chain connects TRBV7-2 to TRBJ2-5; 7 nucleotides agree with TRBD2. This CDR3 comprises 13 residues. Trimming at V came to 5 bases and at J to 5 bases, leaving 5 bases not matched to a gene. Germline CDR1 and CDR2: SGHTA and FQGNSA. The CDR3 bases are TGTGCCAGCAGCCGCCGGGGGGACGAGACCCAGTACTTC. Translated: CASSRRGDETQYF.

J is TRBJ2-7 and V is TRBV9; perhaps TRBD2 as D (6 bases). Trimming pared 4 bases from V and 1 base from J, leaving 18 bases between. The CDR3 spans 16 residues. The germline V gene has CDR1 SGDLS and CDR2 YYNGEE. The CDR3 protein is CASSQGGSSVSYEQYF. CDR3 in DNA: TGTGCCAGCAGCCAGGGAGGTTCTAGCGTTTCCTACGAGCAGTACTTC.

The gene calls are TRBV19 and TRBJ2-1; 7 bases fit TRBD1. This CDR3 is 15 amino acids long. Trimming removed 5 bases from V and 5 bases from J; junction bases left unmatched: 9. From germline, CDR1 is LNHDA and CDR2 SQIVND (reference sequence). The CDR3 here is CASSPDRWGHNEQFF. The CDR3 DNA follows: TGTGCCAGTAGTCCGGACAGGTGGGGGCACAATGAGCAGTTCTTC.

The gene calls are TRBV29-1 and TRBJ1-1, with a tentative D call TRBD1 (5 bases). The CDR3 has 13 amino acids. Germline CDR1 is SQVTM and CDR2 is ANQGSEA. V was pared by 6 bases and J by 8 bases, with 19 bases between. Here the CDR3 DNA reads TGCAGCGTGGCCCGCTGGGACGCCTCAGAAGCTTTCTTT. This encodes CSVARWDASEAFF.

The gene calls are TRBV2 and TRBJ1-5; a possible D gene is TRBD1 (6 bases). This CDR3 has 14 amino acids. The germline CDR1 and CDR2 sequences are SNHLY and FYNNEI. V dropped 8 bases and J dropped 6 bases, with 17 bases sitting between them. The DNA for the CDR3 is TGTGCCAGCGGACCGCGGACAGTCAGTCAGCCCCAGCATTTT. This encodes CASGPRTVSQPQHF.

Points on this clone: Different DNA sequences within this sample yield the same CDR3. The rearrangement links TRBV5-4 to TRBJ2-1, with 14 bases matching TRBD2. The CDR3 loop spans 17 amino acids. V trimming: 4 bases; J trimming: 2 bases; junction bases outside the gene matches: 5. Germline V CDR1 and CDR2: SGHNT, YYREEE (reference sequence). The CDR3 nucleotides read TGTGCCAGCAGCCCGGGACTAGCGGGAGCTACCTACAATGAGCAGTTCTTC. It codes for CASSPGLAGATYNEQFF.

This clone occurred a few times. Additional DNA sequences in this sample encode the identical CDR3. The chain carries TRBV30 and TRBJ1-5; the match to TRBD1 covers 8 bases. Trimming at V came to 1 base and at J to 4 bases, leaving 3 bases not matched to a gene. The CDR3 is 14 amino acids. CDR1 is GTSNPN, CDR2 SVGIG, per germline (reference sequence). The CDR3 sequence is CAWSGGQGNQPQHF. The CDR3 DNA is TGTGCCTGGAGTGGAGGACAGGGTAATCAGCCCCAGCATTTT.

This clone was detected only a few times. The chain uses TRBV5-5 and TRBJ1-1; TRBD1 aligns across 9 bases. The V gene end was trimmed by 1 base and the J gene end by 0 bases; junction bases not matched to a gene: 4. The V gene's germline CDR1 is SGHKS and CDR2 YYEKEE (reference sequence). This CDR3 region has 16 residues. The chain's CDR3 is CASSLTGGRMNTEAFF. The CDR3 nucleotides read TGTGCCAGCAGCTTGACAGGGGGCAGAATGAACACTGAAGCTTTCTTT.

V usage is TRBV9 and J usage is TRBJ1-4, with 7 bases aligning to TRBD1. V lost 3 bases, J lost 5 bases, and 4 bases stayed unmatched. Looked up from germline, CDR1 is SGDLS and CDR2 is YYNGEE. The CDR3 is made up of 14 amino acids. CDR3 loop: CASSEGQTNEKLFF. CDR3 nucleotides: TGTGCCAGCAGCGAGGGACAGACAAATGAAAAACTGTTTTTT.

This clone has a single count. This chain uses TRBV28 with TRBJ2-2; 10 nucleotides agree with TRBD1. Trimming cost V 5 bases and J 6 bases; bases outside gene matches: 12. The CDR3 consists of 17 residues. Looked up from germline, CDR1 is MDHEN and CDR2 is SYDVKM. This chain's CDR3 is CASSPPPGTGDPGELFF. The CDR3 DNA sequence: TGTGCCAGCAGTCCTCCCCCGGGGACAGGGGATCCCGGGGAGCTGTTTTTT. Full variable domain (missing parts from reference TRBV28 and TRBJ2-2): DVKVTQSSRYLVKRTGEKVFLECVQDMDHENMFWYRQDPGLGLRLIYFSYDVKMKEKGDIPEGYSVSREKKERFSLILESASTNQTSMYLCASSPPPGTGDPGELFFGEGSRLTVL.

Turning to this clone: The germline gene is not matched at one end of the junction; a read error may be the cause. This chain uses TRBV28 with TRBJ2-7, with 13 bases aligning to TRBD2. Germline CDR1 is MDHEN and CDR2 is SYDVKM. This CDR3 has 15 amino acids. The CDR3 DNA sequence: TGTGCCAGCAGTTTACTCGGGCCCGGGACTAGCGGGACCAGCTTC. This translates into CASSLLGPGTSGTSF.

This clone has just one count. This chain uses TRBV2 with TRBJ2-5, with D uncertain. The CDR3 is made up of 13 amino acids. Trimming removed 4 bases at V and 2 bases at J, with 8 bases between. Germline lookup yields CDR1 SNHLY and CDR2 FYNNEI. For the CDR3, the DNA is TGTGCCAGCAGTGTTCAGCCACAAGAGACCCAGTACTTC. Translation gives CASSVQPQETQYF.

This clone was seen only once. This specimen includes other DNA sequences encoding the same CDR3. The chain is built from TRBV28 and TRBJ2-7, with a weak D call TRBD2 (5 bases). Germline V lookup: CDR1 MDHEN, CDR2 SYDVKM. Trimming cost V 2 bases and J 7 bases, with 9 bases left between them. This CDR3 comprises 12 residues. This CDR3 reads CASSLTSGEQYF. The CDR3 coding sequence is TGTGCCAGCAGTTTAACTAGTGGAGAGCAGTACTTC.

A remark on this clone: The identical CDR3 is also encoded by other nucleotide sequences in the sample. The chain combines TRBV7-3 with TRBJ2-1; 12 bases fit TRBD2. The junction had 3 bases not matched to a gene; V was cut back by 5 bases and J by 4 bases. Germline V CDR1 and CDR2: SGHTA, FQGTGA. This CDR3 has 15 amino acids. CDR3 in amino acids: CASSPGLAGYNEQFF. The CDR3 bases are TGTGCCAGCAGCCCCGGACTAGCGGGGTACAATGAGCAGTTCTTC.

This chain joins TRBV5-1 and TRBJ1-1; weak D call: TRBD1 (5 bases). V lost 0 bases, J lost 1 base, and 7 bases lay in between. Germline lookup yields CDR1 SGHRS and CDR2 YFSETQ. This CDR3 spans 14 amino acids. The CDR3 sequence is CASSLAGKNTEAFF. CDR3 DNA sequence: TGCGCCAGCAGCTTGGCAGGGAAGAACACTGAAGCTTTCTTT.

The rearrangement joins TRBV9 to TRBJ1-1; 8 bases line up with TRBD1. After removal of 3 bases from V and 6 bases from J, the junction contained 7 bases not matched to a gene. Germline V gene sequence: CDR1 SGDLS, CDR2 YYNGEE. This CDR3 comprises 14 residues. The CDR3 bases are TGTGCCAGCAGCGCAAAACAGGGGGGGTCTGAAGCTTTCTTT. Its translation: CASSAKQGGSEAFF.

This clone was counted a few times. The chain employs TRBV4-1 and TRBJ1-5, with 8 bases that match TRBD1. The CDR3 is 13 amino acids. V shed 3 bases and J 11 bases; nucleotides not matched to a gene: 6. Germline CDR1 is MGHRA and CDR2 is YSYEKL. The chain's CDR3 is CASSQVVGQAQHF. The CDR3 coding sequence is TGCGCCAGCAGCCAGGTAGTGGGACAGGCCCAGCATTTT.

The rearrangement uses TRBV4-2 and TRBJ2-7; 7 nucleotides agree with TRBD1. The CDR3 length is 16 residues. J lost 0 bases, V lost 2 bases, and 7 bases had no gene match. CDR1 and CDR2 from the germline V gene are LGHNA and YNFKEQ. The CDR3 reads CASSQTGQPSSYEQYF. CDR3 coding DNA: TGTGCCAGCAGCCAAACGGGACAGCCGAGCTCCTACGAGCAGTACTTC.

The rearrangement joins TRBV7-9 to TRBJ1-4; 8 bases align to TRBD1. The CDR3 is made up of 16 amino acids. Germline loops: CDR1 SEHNR, CDR2 FQNEAQ (reference sequence). V lost 5 bases to trimming and J lost 7 bases; unmatched junction nucleotides: 12. The CDR3 loop reads CASSPGQGGLVEKLFF. CDR3 DNA sequence: TGTGCCAGCAGCCCAGGACAGGGCGGACTTGTTGAAAAACTGTTTTTT.

Remarks on this clone: The sample contains more than one DNA sequence encoding this CDR3. The chain combines TRBV28 with TRBJ2-7; D remains unclear. V dropped 5 bases and J dropped 3 bases, with 11 bases sitting between them. There are 13 residues in the CDR3. Germline assignment: CDR1 MDHEN and CDR2 SYDVKM. The DNA for the CDR3 is TGTGCCAGCAGTCTAGGCCAGTACTACGAGCAGTACTTC. Its translation is CASSLGQYYEQYF.

The CDR3 nucleotides are TGTGCCAGCAGTTTCGGTCTTTACACTGAAGCTTTCTTT. The encoded protein is CASSFGLYTEAFF. The chain has TRBV27 and TRBJ1-1; D uncertain. Trimming removed 3 bases at V and 3 bases at J, with 8 bases between. This CDR3 has 13 residues. The germline gives CDR1 MNHEY, CDR2 SMNVEV (reference sequence).

The chain is built from TRBV4-1 and TRBJ1-1; D call uncertain. Per the germline V gene, CDR1 is MGHRA and CDR2 is YSYEKL. The CDR3 spans 15 residues. Trimming removed 1 base from V and 9 bases from J, with 18 bases in between. CDR3 DNA: TGCGCCAGCAGCCAAGTGGTCTCAGGTGCGGTGAAAGCTTTCTTT. Protein sequence: CASSQVVSGAVKAFF.

The genes are TRBV19 and TRBJ1-1; 7 bases map to TRBD1. The CDR3 length is 14 residues. Germline CDR1 and CDR2: LNHDA and SQIVND (reference sequence). With V trimmed by 4 bases and J by 3 bases, 5 bases remained unmatched. This CDR3 reads CASSNTRGYTEAFF. DNA for the CDR3: TGTGCCAGTAGTAACACCAGGGGGTACACTGAAGCTTTCTTT.

J is TRBJ1-3 and V is TRBV18, with 7 bases lining up with TRBD1. The CDR3 extends over 15 amino acids. Germline V gene sequence: CDR1 KGHSH, CDR2 LQKENI. With 6 bases clipped from V and 2 bases from J, the junction kept 7 bases outside the gene matches. The DNA of the CDR3 is TGTGCCAGCTCTCGCGAGACAGGGACTGGAAACACCATATATTTT. This translates into CASSRETGTGNTIYF.

The rearrangement links TRBV5-1 to TRBJ1-1; D is unresolved. Germline V gene data show CDR1 as SGHRS and CDR2 as YFSETQ. The germline V and J ends were trimmed by 7 bases and 3 bases, with 10 bases remaining between them. The CDR3 sequence is 12 residues long. The CDR3 sequence is CASGERDTEAFF. The CDR3 bases are TGCGCCAGCGGAGAACGGGACACTGAAGCTTTCTTT.